The sample holds a few counts of the clone carrying this T cell receptor (beta chain). The data were produced by immunoSEQ multiplex PCR, yet TCRdb's version contains in-frame clones alone and is incomplete. The sample includes 380,000 or so clones, 80% to 90% seen only once; the top ten take 1.2%. This specimen belongs to a study of blood T cell repertoires in COVID-19. This CDR3 spans 18 amino acids. V lost 0 bases and J 2 bases, leaving 19 bases between the germline ends. Germline CDR1 and CDR2: SGHRS and YFSETQ. Sequencing was performed on peripheral blood. The chain recombines TRBV5-1 with TRBJ2-3; D is perhaps TRBD2 (5 bases). The source of this sequence is a man between 35 and 55 years old with acute or convalescent COVID-19. CDR3 sequence reads: CASSLGIQAAKLTDTQYF. As DNA, the CDR3 is TGCGCCAGCAGCTTGGGAATCCAAGCGGCTAAACTCACAGATACGCAGTATTTT.